This is a list of T cell receptor beta chains from one sample in a study of CD4 T cells in relation to SARS-CoV-2 and coronaviruses. Antigens for these TCRs are unknown. Measured with immunoSEQ multiplex PCR; TCRdb has only the in-frame clones, and not every one. The sample holds approximately 20,000 clones, approximately 80% seen once. Material for sequencing was CD4+ T cells from PBMCs, cultured in vitro. The source of these receptors is a human donor in good health. Both conserved end residues are part of each CDR3. The D gene is left open where the match is weak. Rows may omit the clone size; those that give it use once, few, many or a size class.

abundance	d_gene	v_gene	j_gene	CDR3aa	CDR3nt
few	-	TRBV19	TRBJ1-5	CASSIKAQPQHF	TGTGCCAGTAGTATAAAAGCTCAGCCCCAGCATTTT
-	-	TRBV6-5	TRBJ2-7	CASTSGGVSPYEQYF	TGTGCCAGCACTTCAGGGGGGGTCAGTCCCTACGAGCAGTACTTC
-	TRBD2	TRBV11-2	TRBJ2-1	CASSLISGTSGKYNEQFF	TGTGCCAGCAGCCTCATCTCCGGGACTAGCGGGAAGTACAATGAGCAGTTCTTC
-	TRBD1	TRBV27	TRBJ1-4	CASSQGTGKLFF	TGTGCCAGCAGTCAAGGGACAGGGAAACTGTTTTTT
-	-	TRBV5-5	TRBJ1-3	CASSLEAGNTIYF	TGTGCCAGCAGCTTGGAGGCTGGAAACACCATATATTTT
once	TRBD1	TRBV7-9	TRBJ2-5	CASSLGQGGATQYF	TGTGCCAGCAGCCTCGGACAGGGCGGCGCGACCCAGTACTTC
-	-	TRBV10-3	TRBJ1-2	CAISDGVNYGYTF	TGTGCCATCAGTGACGGAGTTAACTATGGCTACACCTTC
-	-	TRBV12-3/TRBV12-4	TRBJ2-7	CASSDNRVEQYF	TGTGCCAGCAGTGATAACAGGGTCGAGCAGTACTTC
-	TRBD1	TRBV7-9	TRBJ2-5	CASSLVGTGKETQYF	TGTGCCAGCAGCTTAGTCGGGACAGGGAAAGAGACCCAGTACTTC
-	-	TRBV10-2	TRBJ2-1	CASSEQAGEQFF	TGCGCCAGCAGTGAGCAGGCGGGTGAGCAGTTCTTC
-	TRBD2	TRBV19	TRBJ2-5	CASSMAGDFRETQYF	TGTGCCAGTAGTATGGCGGGAGACTTTCGAGAGACCCAGTACTTC
few	-	TRBV7-3	TRBJ2-1	CASSLNGLNEQFF	TGTGCCAGCAGCTTAAACGGTCTTAATGAGCAGTTCTTC
-	TRBD1	TRBV5-6	TRBJ2-2	CASSSADGQDTGELFF	TGTGCCAGCAGCTCAGCTGACGGACAGGACACCGGGGAGCTGTTTTTT
-	TRBD1	TRBV19	TRBJ1-1	CASRGHYRGTLHRNTEAFF	TGTGCCAGTAGGGGACATTACAGGGGTACTCTACATCGGAACACTGAAGCTTTCTTT
-	TRBD2	TRBV9	TRBJ2-2	CASSRGLAGGTNTGELFF	TGTGCCAGCAGCCGGGGACTAGCGGGAGGCACCAACACCGGGGAGCTGTTTTTT
-	TRBD1	TRBV3-1/TRBV3-2	TRBJ2-7	CASSQVRAGGDEQYF	TGTGCCAGCAGCCAAGTGAGGGCAGGGGGCGACGAGCAGTACTTC
-	TRBD2	TRBV5-1	TRBJ2-7	CASSSSGSGEQYF	TGCGCCAGCAGCTCTAGCGGGAGTGGCGAGCAGTACTTC
few	TRBD1	TRBV27	TRBJ1-1	CASSPLQGTNTEAFF	TGTGCCAGCAGTCCCCTACAGGGGACGAACACTGAAGCTTTCTTT
-	TRBD1	TRBV2	TRBJ2-2	CASSGQGNGELFF	TGTGCCAGCAGCGGACAGGGCAACGGGGAGCTGTTTTTT
-	-	TRBV6-5	TRBJ2-1	CASRVPHNEQFF	TGTGCCAGCAGGGTCCCCCACAATGAGCAGTTCTTC
-	-	TRBV29-1	TRBJ1-2	CSVVKGVEDGYTF	TGCAGCGTTGTTAAGGGGGTGGAGGATGGCTACACCTTC
-	-	TRBV11-2	TRBJ1-1	CASSTLWGVGTEAFF	TGTGCCAGCAGCACCCTATGGGGGGTCGGCACTGAAGCTTTCTTT
few	-	TRBV19	TRBJ2-1	CASSIDRIKQFF	TGTGCCAGTAGTATAGATCGAATTAAGCAGTTCTTC
-	-	TRBV12-5	TRBJ2-7	CASGRDSFGEQYF	TGTGCTAGTGGGAGGGACTCCTTCGGGGAGCAGTACTTC
once	-	TRBV19	TRBJ1-4	CASKVTTNEKLFF	TGTGCCAGTAAGGTCACAACTAATGAAAAACTGTTTTTT
-	TRBD1	TRBV7-7	TRBJ1-4	CASSLTGGIGEKLFF	TGTGCCAGCAGCTTGACAGGGGGCATCGGAGAAAAACTGTTTTTT
few	-	TRBV5-4	TRBJ1-1	CASSLARANTEAFF	TGTGCCAGCAGCTTGGCACGGGCGAACACTGAAGCTTTCTTT
-	-	TRBV10-3	TRBJ1-5	CAITPETGQPQHF	TGTGCCATCACGCCTGAAACGGGTCAGCCCCAGCATTTT
-	-	TRBV11-2	TRBJ1-1	CASSPSAGAANTEAFF	TGTGCCAGCAGCCCCAGCGCAGGGGCGGCGAACACTGAAGCTTTCTTT
-	TRBD1	TRBV5-1	TRBJ1-4	CASSWTTGTNEKLFF	TGCGCCAGCAGCTGGACGACAGGGACTAATGAAAAACTGTTTTTT
few	-	TRBV30	TRBJ1-4	CAGEADNEKLFF	TGTGCCGGGGAGGCAGATAATGAAAAACTGTTTTTT
-	TRBD1	TRBV14	TRBJ1-5	CASSQGQGGVSPQHF	TGTGCCAGCAGCCAAGGACAGGGGGGAGTTTCGCCCCAGCATTTT
-	-	TRBV7-9	TRBJ2-7	CASSRDNSYEQYF	TGTGCCAGCAGCCGGGACAACTCCTACGAGCAGTACTTC
few	-	TRBV18	TRBJ2-2	CASSPTPSPSDTGELFF	TGTGCCAGCTCACCAACCCCGTCCCCCTCGGACACCGGGGAGCTGTTTTTT
few	-	TRBV20-1	TRBJ1-1	CSASRVNTEAFF	TGCAGTGCTAGTCGGGTGAACACTGAAGCTTTCTTT
-	TRBD1	TRBV10-3	TRBJ2-6	CAISESEDRSLSRGTGANVLTF	TGTGCCATCAGTGAGTCGGAGGACAGGAGTCTTTCTAGAGGAACTGGGGCCAACGTCCTGACTTTC
-	TRBD2	TRBV29-1	TRBJ2-1	CSVQRRLARSEQFF	TGCAGCGTCCAGAGGCGACTAGCGAGATCTGAGCAGTTCTTC
-	-	TRBV27	TRBJ2-7	CASGLLSGTLPYEQYF	TGTGCCAGCGGGTTATTGAGTGGGACCCTGCCCTACGAGCAGTACTTC
-	TRBD1	TRBV10-3	TRBJ2-5	CAISESGDRQETQYF	TGTGCCATCAGTGAGTCCGGGGACAGGCAAGAGACCCAGTACTTC
-	-	TRBV2	TRBJ2-7	CASRFDSPEAQYF	TGTGCCAGCAGGTTTGACAGCCCGGAGGCGCAGTACTTC
-	-	TRBV19	TRBJ2-7	CAVDEQYF	TGCGCCGTGGACGAGCAGTACTTC
-	-	TRBV24-1	TRBJ2-3	CATSPRGHSSTDTQYF	TGTGCCACCAGTCCAAGAGGACATTCTAGCACAGATACGCAGTATTTT